The T cell receptor (beta chain) described here comes from a study of blood T cell repertoires in COVID-19. The wider study: The origin of the acute and convalescent COVID-19 samples was the United States, Italy and Spain.

Per the original data handling: The assay estimated nucleated cells by amplifying reference gene primers. The data were produced by immunoSEQ multiplex PCR, yet TCRdb's version contains in-frame clones alone and is incomplete. V and J calls and clone size are copied from that table; D and trimming were computed from the DNA. This table has under 95,000 clones, around 88% appearing once. Germline CDR1 reads SGHTS; CDR2 reads YDEGEE. V shed 1 base, J shed 3 bases, and the junction held 3 bases outside the gene matches. This CDR3 region has 15 residues. The chain uses TRBV5-8 and TRBJ2-2, with 7 positions matching TRBD1. This receptor was identified in a man in his 60s with acute or convalescent COVID-19. The sample consisted of peripheral blood. The CDR3 sequence: CASSLTGTDTGELFF. The CDR3 DNA follows: TGTGCCAGCAGCTTGACCGGGACAGACACCGGGGAGCTGTTTTTT.